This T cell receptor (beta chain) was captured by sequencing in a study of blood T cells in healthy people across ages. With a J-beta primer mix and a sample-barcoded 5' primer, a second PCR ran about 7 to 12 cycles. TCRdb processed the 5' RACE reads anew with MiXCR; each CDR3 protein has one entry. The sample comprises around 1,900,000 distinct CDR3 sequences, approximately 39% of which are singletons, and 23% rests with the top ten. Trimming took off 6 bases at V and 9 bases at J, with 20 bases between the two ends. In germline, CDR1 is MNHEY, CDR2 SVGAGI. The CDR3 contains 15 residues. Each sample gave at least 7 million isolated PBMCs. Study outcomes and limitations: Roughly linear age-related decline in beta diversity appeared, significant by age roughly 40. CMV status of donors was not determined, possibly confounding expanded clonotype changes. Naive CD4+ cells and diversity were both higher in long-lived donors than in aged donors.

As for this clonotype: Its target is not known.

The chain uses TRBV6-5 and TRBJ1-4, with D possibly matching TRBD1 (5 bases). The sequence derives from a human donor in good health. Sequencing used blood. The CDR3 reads CASSKSGLGEKKLFF. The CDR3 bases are TGTGCCAGCAGCAAGAGTGGGTTAGGGGAGAAAAAACTGTTTTTT.